This T cell receptor beta chain appears in the sequencing data of a study of regulatory T cells in long-lasting Graves disease. In the study overall: Graves' cases, newly diagnosed, had used antithyroid drugs under 3 months. Study results and caveats: Fewer public clonotypes were shared by new patients (approximately 1,000) than by persistent patients (approximately 2,700).

Time point specified: newly diagnosed GD, antithyroid drugs for less than 3 months. Following extraction of RNA from PBMCs, that RNA was used to make the TCR library. iRepertoire HTBI primers and Arm-PCR of CDR3 regions built TCR beta libraries. TCRdb reprocessed the multiplex PCR reads via MiXCR and lists one record per CDR3 protein. The sample includes a few hundred thousand distinct CDR3 sequences, roughly a fifth of them seen just once. This clonotype was picked up one time. Antigen unknown. The ends lost 6 bases at V and 3 bases at J; junction bases unmatched: 8. The CDR3 totals 18 residues. These data were also reused for a study on T cells in Graves' hyperthyroidism and ophthalmopathy.

V gene TRBV12-3 or TRBV12-4 combines with J gene TRBJ2-2; the match to TRBD2 covers 15 bases. The sequenced sample was peripheral blood mononuclear cells (PBMCs), obtained at new diagnosis, from a patient treated with antithyroid drugs. The sequence was obtained from a woman aged 30 to 39 with Graves disease. The CDR3 region is CASSSWTSGRAYTGELFF. CDR3 DNA: TGTGCCAGCAGCTCTTGGACTAGCGGGAGGGCCTACACCGGGGAGCTGTTTTTT.